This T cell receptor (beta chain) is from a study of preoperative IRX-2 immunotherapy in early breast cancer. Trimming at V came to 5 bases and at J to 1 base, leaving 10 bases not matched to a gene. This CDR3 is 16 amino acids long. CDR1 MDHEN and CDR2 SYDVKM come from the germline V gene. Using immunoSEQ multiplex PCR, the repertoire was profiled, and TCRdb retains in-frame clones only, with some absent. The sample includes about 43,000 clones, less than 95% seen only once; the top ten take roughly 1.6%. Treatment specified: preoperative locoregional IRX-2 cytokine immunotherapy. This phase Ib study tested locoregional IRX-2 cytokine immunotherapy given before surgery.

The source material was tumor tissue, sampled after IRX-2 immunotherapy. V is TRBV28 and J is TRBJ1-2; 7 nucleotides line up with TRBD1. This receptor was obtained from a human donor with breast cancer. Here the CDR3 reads CASSTTGPSLNYGYTF. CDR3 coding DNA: TGTGCCAGCAGTACGACAGGGCCTTCACTTAACTATGGCTACACCTTC.